The 19 T cell receptor beta chains reported below all come from one sample, sequenced in a study of cytotoxic CD8 clonotypes in ibrutinib-treated CLL. Repertoires were generated with immunoSEQ multiplex PCR, while TCRdb's copy carries only in-frame clones and drops some. The sample holds about 68,000 clones, 75% to 95% seen once. Sequences were derived from PBMCs, sampled after 12 months of ibrutinib treatment. These receptors were collected from a human donor with chronic lymphocytic leukemia.

The chain carries TRBV6-6 and TRBJ2-7; TRBD1 matches at 10 bases. The germline V gene has CDR1 MNHNY and CDR2 SVGAGI (reference sequence). This CDR3 spans 15 amino acids. Trimming cost V 5 bases and J 0 bases; bases outside gene matches: 4. In DNA form, the CDR3 reads TGTGCCAGCAGTCTTGGGACAGGGGTCTCCTACGAGCAGTACTTC. Translation: CASSLGTGVSYEQYF.

This clone has a single count. The V and J genes are TRBV5-4 and TRBJ1-1; 9 bases agree with TRBD1. V trimming: 0 bases; J trimming: 8 bases; junction bases outside the gene matches: 2. Germline V gene lookup returns CDR1 SGHNT and CDR2 YYREEE (reference sequence). The CDR3 extends over 13 amino acids. As DNA, the CDR3 is TGTGCCAGCAGCTTGGGCGGGACAGGGGAAGCTTTCTTT. Translating it yields CASSLGGTGEAFF.

This chain joins TRBV6-6 and TRBJ2-1; TRBD1 matches at 7 bases. CDR1 and CDR2 (germline): MNHNY, SVGAGI (reference sequence). The CDR3 has 13 residues. Trimming cost V 5 bases and J 4 bases; bases outside gene matches: 2. The CDR3 loop reads CASSGDSYNEQFF. CDR3 bases: TGTGCCAGCAGTGGGGACAGTTACAATGAGCAGTTCTTC.

The chain links TRBV6-1 to TRBJ1-2; D is unclear. Germline V CDR1 and CDR2: MNHNS, SASEGT. Trimming left V 4 bases short and J 0 bases short, with 9 bases between. The CDR3 contains 14 residues. This CDR3 reads CASSAVVANYGYTF. As DNA, the CDR3 is TGTGCCAGCAGTGCGGTCGTCGCTAACTATGGCTACACCTTC.

V and J are TRBV27 and TRBJ2-3; 8 nucleotides agree with TRBD1. Germline values: CDR1 MNHEY, CDR2 SMNVEV (reference sequence). The V and J ends lost 7 bases and 4 bases, in that order; junction bases with no gene match: 16. The CDR3 covers 17 residues. This CDR3 is CASKHHTDRGRADTQYF. In DNA, the CDR3 is TGTGCCAGCAAACATCACACAGACAGGGGAAGAGCAGATACGCAGTATTTT.

This clone was counted a single time. The genes are TRBV6-1 and TRBJ2-7; TRBD1 or TRBD2 may be the D gene (5 bases each). V was trimmed by 1 base and J by 7 bases, leaving 8 bases between them. This CDR3 is 12 amino acids long. CDR1 MNHNS and CDR2 SASEGT come from the germline V gene. The CDR3 reads CASSEDWGEQYF. CDR3 nucleotide sequence: TGTGCCAGCAGTGAAGACTGGGGGGAGCAGTACTTC.

The chain employs TRBV5-6 and TRBJ1-5; 10 positions match TRBD1. The germline V gene has CDR1 SGHDT and CDR2 YYEEEE. Losses at the gene ends were 3 bases for V and 5 bases for J; bases not matched to a gene: 5. The CDR3 contains 15 residues. DNA of the CDR3: TGTGCCAGCAGCTGGGGACAGGGGAGTTATCAGCCCCAGCATTTT. It is translated as CASSWGQGSYQPQHF. The full variable domain, rest sourced from reference TRBV5-6 and TRBJ1-5, is DAGVTQSPTHLIKTRGQQVTLRCSPKSGHDTVSWYQQALGQGPQFIFQYYEEEERQRGNFPDRFSGHQFPNYSSELNVNALLLGDSALYLCASSWGQGSYQPQHFGDGTRLSIL.

The chain joins TRBV5-1 to TRBJ2-6, with unresolved D. Germline CDR1 and CDR2: SGHRS and YFSETQ. The V end was cut by 3 bases, the J end by 3 bases, with 19 bases between. There are 18 residues in the CDR3. As DNA, the CDR3 is TGCGCCAGCAGCTCCATGAGTGGGTTTAACTATGGGGCCAACGTCCTGACTTTC. It encodes CASSSMSGFNYGANVLTF.

The genes are TRBV5-4 and TRBJ2-1; maybe TRBD2 (5 bases). The CDR3 has 16 residues. CDR1 SGHNT and CDR2 YYREEE come from the germline V gene (reference sequence). V gave up 6 bases and J gave up 4 bases, with 20 bases separating them. The CDR3 region is CASTLVGLPVYNEQFF. The CDR3 DNA reads TGTGCCAGCACCCTCGTTGGACTCCCGGTTTACAATGAGCAGTTCTTC.

The chain couples TRBV5-4 to TRBJ1-1, with 7 bases identical to TRBD1. Trimming took 3 bases from V and 1 from J; bases not matched to a gene: 3. Germline assignment: CDR1 SGHNT and CDR2 YYREEE (reference sequence). This CDR3 has 14 residues. As DNA, the CDR3 is TGTGCCAGCAGCTCCCCAGGGGGGAACACTGAAGCTTTCTTT. This encodes CASSSPGGNTEAFF.

The chain recombines TRBV20-1 with TRBJ1-1; D is unresolved. V was trimmed by 4 bases and J by 3 bases, leaving 6 bases between them. There are 11 residues in the CDR3. The germline CDR1 and CDR2 sequences are DFQATT and SNEGSKA (reference sequence). The CDR3 reads CSAKRDTEAFF. In nucleotides, the CDR3 is TGCAGTGCTAAAAGGGACACTGAAGCTTTCTTT.

The V call is TRBV18, the J call TRBJ2-5; no definite D call. Deletions cut 1 base from V and 2 bases from J, with 5 bases between. The CDR3 is 13 residues long. CDR1 is KGHSH and CDR2 is LQKENI in the germline V gene. DNA for the CDR3: TGTGCCAGCTCACCACGTAATCAAGAGACCCAGTACTTC. Its translation is CASSPRNQETQYF.

This chain links TRBV28 with TRBJ2-7; 10 nucleotides line up with TRBD1. The CDR3 loop spans 15 amino acids. V lost 6 bases and J lost 2; bases outside the gene matches: 7. The germline V gene has CDR1 MDHEN and CDR2 SYDVKM. CDR3 region: CASRPPGQGTYEQYF. The CDR3 DNA reads TGTGCCAGCAGACCTCCGGGACAGGGGACCTACGAGCAGTACTTC.

The chain is built from TRBV7-6 and TRBJ2-1; weak D call: TRBD1 (5 bases). Trimming cost V 11 bases and J 6 bases, with 29 bases left between them. Germline-derived CDR1 and CDR2 are SGHVS and FNYEAQ. This CDR3 comprises 17 residues. The CDR3 nucleotides are TGTGCCGGCCATAGGGTGTACCAGGGCCATAGGGGCAATGAGCAGTTCTTC. Residues: CAGHRVYQGHRGNEQFF.

The rearrangement links TRBV11-2 to TRBJ2-7, with TRBD2 identical over 10 bases. CDR3 length equals 16 residues. V trimming: 1 base; J trimming: 4 bases; junction bases outside the gene matches: 7. Germline CDR1 and CDR2: SGHAT and FQNNGV. The CDR3 nucleotides read TGTGCCAGCAGCTTAGTGCTAGCGGGAGTTTTATACGAGCAGTACTTC. Translating it yields CASSLVLAGVLYEQYF.

The chain employs TRBV19 and TRBJ1-1, with D possibly being TRBD1 (5 bases). The CDR3 loop spans 15 amino acids. The V and J ends lost 7 bases and 1 base respectively, with 16 bases between them. CDR1 and CDR2 (germline): LNHDA, SQIVND (reference sequence). The CDR3 sequence is CASMTQGSGNTEAFF. The CDR3 DNA sequence: TGTGCCAGTATGACGCAGGGATCAGGGAACACTGAAGCTTTCTTT.

In its sample, this clone was seen once. The V call is TRBV28, the J call TRBJ1-2, with 7 bases matching TRBD1. Unmatched junction bases numbered 6, after V lost 5 bases and J lost 0 bases. The CDR3 runs 15 residues. Germline V gene lookup returns CDR1 MDHEN and CDR2 SYDVKM. The CDR3 sequence: CASSPGTETNYGYTF. The CDR3 bases are TGTGCCAGCAGTCCAGGGACAGAAACTAACTATGGCTACACCTTC.

This rearrangement joins TRBV21-1 to TRBJ1-2; the table's D call, TRBD1, was not checked against the DNA. TRBV21-1 has pseudogene status. The CDR3 sequence is 18 residues long. The CDR3 is CASSKTSTGQGSNYGYTF. DNA of the CDR3: TGTGCCAGCAGCAAGACGTCTACCGGGCAGGGGTCCAACTATGGCTACACCTTC.

This chain links TRBV25-1 with TRBJ2-3; D possibly corresponds to TRBD2 (7 bases). The CDR3 loop spans 15 amino acids. Germline V lookup: CDR1 MGHDK, CDR2 SYGVNS. Trimming pared 4 bases from V and 4 bases from J, leaving 15 bases between. CDR3 coding DNA: TGTGCCAGCAGTGTGTGGGGGGGCTCGGCAGATACGCAGTATTTT. Residues: CASSVWGGSADTQYF.